Included here is one TCR beta chain sequence, with context. CDR1 is LGHNA and CDR2 is YSLEER in the germline V gene. The CDR3 covers 16 residues. V lost 3 bases to trimming and J lost 5 bases; unmatched junction nucleotides: 4. This specimen belongs to a study of blood T cell repertoires in COVID-19. In the original analysis: Amplifying reference gene primers gave estimates of nucleated cell counts. This table comes from immunoSEQ multiplex PCR, and its TCRdb copy is limited to in-frame clones, with some not included. The DNA gave D and trimming, while V, J and clone size come from that table. Of under 95,000 clones in the sample, approximately 83% were seen once.

Sequencing used peripheral blood. The rearrangement joins TRBV4-3 to TRBJ1-6; 10 bases are shared with TRBD1. The receptor was isolated from a woman of 80 years or more with active or convalescent COVID-19. The CDR3 sequence is CASSQSGQGNNSPLHF. The CDR3 nucleotides read TGCGCCAGCAGCCAGTCGGGACAGGGGAATAATTCACCCCTCCACTTT.